This T cell receptor beta chain emerged from a study of T cell responses to AZD1222 COVID-19 vaccine. Study as a whole: Analysis merged second doses at about 4 or about 12 weeks.

Findings and caveats of the study: Seropositivity was recorded at baseline in only 6 or 7 AZD1222 recipients. The donor cohort was predominantly white British with a female majority, and clonal diversity may have been underestimated. The breadth and depth of Spike-specific TCRs increased once two AZD1222 doses had been given.

Only in-frame clones appear in the TCRdb table, and some are missing; sequencing was by immunoSEQ multiplex PCR. This sample has 150,000 or so clones, with 75% to 95% found just once. Germline CDR1 reads SGHRS; CDR2 reads YFSETQ. Trimming cost V 4 bases and J 0 bases, with 7 bases left between them. The CDR3 covers 13 residues. Details on this clone: What it recognizes is unknown.

Specimen: peripheral blood, collected on day 0 of AZD1222 vaccination. The sequence was collected from an adult in good health. The V gene is TRBV5-1, the J gene TRBJ1-2; D unclear. CDR3 residues: CASSPASNYGYTF. CDR3 sequence (DNA): TGCGCCAGCAGCCCCGCCTCTAACTATGGCTACACCTTC.